Below, one T cell receptor beta chain is given with its context. Its antigen is undetermined. The data belong to a study of OX40 agonist ivuxolimab in advanced cancers. Study outcomes and limitations: Low normalized T-cell clonal expansion was additionally recorded for some nonresponders. Expanded peripheral T cell antigen specificity was not determined. People who partly responded at 0.1-3.0 mg/kg had some of the least clonal expansion seen.

Method: immunoSEQ multiplex PCR; TCRdb's copy keeps in-frame clones and lacks some. The sample includes about 68,000 clones, about 83% seen only once; the top ten take 0.6% to 0.85%. Autoimmune disease history or systemic immunosuppression was exclusionary. The CDR3 extends over 15 amino acids. The germline V gene encodes CDR1 LNHDA and CDR2 SQIVND (reference sequence). Trimming at V came to 10 bases and at J to 0 bases, leaving 8 bases not matched to a gene. The source of this sequence is an adult with an advanced solid tumor such as melanoma, head and neck, liver or kidney cancer. Sample: CD4+ or CD8+ T cells sorted from blood, taken in a trial of the OX40 agonist ivuxolimab. This rearrangement joins TRBV19 to TRBJ1-4, with TRBD1 matching over 7 bases. CDR3 residues: CATARDRSTNEKLFF. DNA for the CDR3: TGTGCCACCGCTAGGGACAGATCAACTAATGAAAAACTGTTTTTT.